This TCR beta chain was observed in a study of OX40 agonist ivuxolimab in advanced cancers. Study-wide background: Among those enrolled, mean age was approximately 62 years (range about 20 to 79) and over 70% were male. Anti-PD-1, anti-PD-L1 or anti-CTLA-4 therapy given earlier was allowed, and 40% had some.

The CDR3 length is 13 residues. Trimming left V 7 bases short and J 4 bases short, with 13 bases between. Germline CDR1 is LGHNA and CDR2 is YSLEER. The assay was immunoSEQ multiplex PCR, and TCRdb's table has in-frame clones only and misses some. The sample includes around 9,900 clones, 66% of them seen just once. The specimen was CD4+ or CD8+ T cells sorted from blood, collected in a trial of the OX40 agonist ivuxolimab. The source of this sequence is an adult with an advanced solid tumor such as melanoma, head and neck, liver or kidney cancer. The V gene is TRBV4-3, the J gene TRBJ1-1; possibly TRBD1 for D (6 bases). CDR3 protein: CASTWEGGTEAFF. The CDR3 region has the DNA TGCGCCAGCACGTGGGAAGGGGGCACTGAAGCTTTCTTT.